The 12 T cell receptor beta chains below were found in one sample sequenced in a study of blood T cell repertoires in COVID-19. TCRdb's table, derived via immunoSEQ multiplex PCR, lists solely in-frame clones and lacks some. This table has about 260,000 clones, around nine tenths appearing once. Sequencing was done on a sample of peripheral blood. Receptor source: a man aged 40-49 years who had recovered from COVID-19.

This CDR3 is CSASTLAAGTDTQYF. The CDR3 bases are TGCAGTGCTAGTACCCTAGCGGCCGGCACAGATACGCAGTATTTT. The chain couples TRBV20-1 to TRBJ2-3; TRBD2 agrees at 7 bases. J lost 1 base, V lost 3 bases, and 7 bases had no gene match. There are 15 residues in the CDR3. Germline assignment: CDR1 DFQATT and CDR2 SNEGSKA (reference sequence).

This clone was recorded a few times. V gene TRBV6-5 combines with J gene TRBJ2-2; weak D call: TRBD2 (5 bases). CDR3 length equals 15 residues. V lost 0 bases, J lost 7 bases, and 12 bases lay in between. Germline V gene sequence: CDR1 MNHEY, CDR2 SVGAGI. The CDR3 DNA sequence: TGTGCCAGCAGTTACTCCCACCCTCGGGGCGGGGAGCTGTTTTTT. The encoded protein is CASSYSHPRGGELFF.

J is TRBJ1-3 and V is TRBV2; 8 bases align to TRBD1. Germline V gene lookup returns CDR1 SNHLY and CDR2 FYNNEI. The length of the CDR3 is 15 residues. V shed 4 bases, J shed 3 bases, and the junction held 5 bases outside the gene matches. The CDR3 coding sequence is TGTGCCAGCAGTGTACGTGACAGGGGTGGAAACACCATATATTTT. It specifies CASSVRDRGGNTIYF.

For this clone: At the DNA level, this CDR3 is encoded by other sequences in the same sample as well. This chain links TRBV5-6 with TRBJ1-6; D perhaps matches TRBD1 (5 bases). Germline assignment: CDR1 SGHDT and CDR2 YYEEEE. V lost 2 bases and J lost 5, with 11 bases in between. This CDR3 contains 15 residues. The CDR3 bases are TGTGCCAGCAGCTTACGACAGACTGATAATTCACCCCTCCACTTT. It encodes CASSLRQTDNSPLHF.

The rearrangement links TRBV4-3 to TRBJ2-7, with D tentatively TRBD2 (7 bases). Germline CDR1 is LGHNA and CDR2 is YSLEER. V lost 3 bases, J lost 5 bases, and 17 bases lay in between. This CDR3 has 15 residues. The CDR3 reads CASSQGAGVADEQYF. The CDR3 DNA sequence: TGCGCCAGCAGCCAGGGGGCGGGGGTGGCAGACGAGCAGTACTTC.

The chain employs TRBV6-1 and TRBJ2-1; TRBD1 matches 8 bases. CDR1 is MNHNS, CDR2 SASEGT, per germline. The CDR3 has 16 amino acids. With V trimmed by 4 bases and J by 6 bases, 11 bases remained unmatched. In nucleotides, the CDR3 is TGTGCCAGCAGTGCCCTCAGGGGGCGCCCTGGCAATGAGCAGTTCTTC. As protein: CASSALRGRPGNEQFF.

CDR3 region: CATSTWGLAGAETQYF. The CDR3 DNA sequence: TGTGCCACCAGCACCTGGGGACTAGCGGGAGCGGAGACCCAGTACTTC. The rearrangement joins TRBV15 to TRBJ2-5; TRBD2 aligns across 14 bases. Germline values: CDR1 LNHNV, CDR2 YYDKDF (reference sequence). The junction had 6 bases not matched to a gene; V was cut back by 4 bases and J by 5 bases. The CDR3 has 16 amino acids.

The chain combines TRBV6-5 with TRBJ1-2, with D perhaps TRBD1 (6 bases). CDR1 is MNHEY and CDR2 is SVGAGI in the germline V gene. This CDR3 spans 12 amino acids. The V end lost 5 bases, the J end lost 11 bases, and 15 bases lay between the germline ends. The CDR3 region is CASSTDRLRYTF. The CDR3 region has the DNA TGTGCCAGCAGTACAGACAGGCTGCGTTACACCTTC.

Only a few counts were recorded for this clone. The chain recombines TRBV5-6 with TRBJ2-7, with D possibly TRBD1 on 6 matching bases. The CDR3 has 17 amino acids. Trimming removed 3 bases from V and 2 bases from J, with 21 bases in between. Germline V gene lookup returns CDR1 SGHDT and CDR2 YYEEEE. The CDR3 nucleotides are TGTGCCAGCAGCTATAGGGCAGGGATTTGGGACACCTACGAGCAGTACTTC. Amino acids: CASSYRAGIWDTYEQYF.

The chain joins TRBV7-9 to TRBJ2-1, with 12 bases matching TRBD2. Germline V gene sequence: CDR1 SEHNR, CDR2 FQNEAQ (reference sequence). The CDR3 contains 17 residues. J lost 0 bases, V lost 2 bases, and 2 bases had no gene match. The CDR3 region is CASSLRTSGASYNEQFF. The CDR3 coding sequence is TGTGCCAGCAGCTTAAGGACTAGCGGGGCCTCCTACAATGAGCAGTTCTTC.

This chain joins TRBV5-5 and TRBJ2-3; D call uncertain. The V gene lost 0 bases and the J gene lost 10 bases, with 12 bases spanning the gap. Germline-derived CDR1 and CDR2 are SGHKS and YYEKEE (reference sequence). The CDR3 consists of 13 residues. As DNA, the CDR3 is TGTGCCAGCAGCTTGGAGTTGAGAACCCCGCAGTATTTT. Translating it yields CASSLELRTPQYF.

This clone appeared once. The J gene is TRBJ2-3, the V gene TRBV11-3, with 10 nucleotides matching TRBD1. Germline CDR1 SGHNT, CDR2 YENEEA. V shed 5 bases and J 14 bases; nucleotides not matched to a gene: 7. The CDR3 loop spans 12 amino acids. This CDR3 reads CASSPGTGAPYF. The DNA of the CDR3 is TGTGCCAGCAGCCCAGGGACAGGGGCTCCGTATTTT.